This record looks at one T cell receptor beta chain sequence and its context. Antigen unknown. CD8 cells classed as naive were CD45RO-negative and positively selected for CCR7, excluding terminally differentiated effector memory CD45RA+ cells. This record belongs to a study of shared clonotypes between healthy human individuals. General study results and limits: Roughly 5% of naive CD4 clonotypes were shared across a handful of donors.

Deletions cut 7 bases from V and 4 bases from J, with 16 bases between. Per germline, CDR1 SNHLY and CDR2 FYNNEI. This CDR3 is built from 14 residues. Assay used: immunoSEQ multiplex PCR; TCRdb lists only in-frame clones, some missing. The sample lists more than 500,000 clones, roughly 95% occurring once. The genes are TRBV2 and TRBJ1-1; D perhaps matches TRBD1 (5 bases). This receptor was obtained from a woman in her twenties or thirties in good health. Sequenced sample: naive CD8+ T cells sorted from blood. CDR3 in DNA: TGTGCCAGCAATCCATCCAGGGATCCCACTGAAGCTTTCTTT. Translated: CASNPSRDPTEAFF.